This T cell receptor (beta chain) was identified in a study of cytomegalovirus exposure and HLA in healthy donors (dated by TCRdb to between 2016 and 2019). Regarding the complete study: An earlier analysis of a few hundred of the donors reported 276 Gb of sequence data and some 110 million unique TCR beta sequences obtained from about 179 million T cells. On average, roughly 250,000 unique TCR beta nucleotide sequences were sequenced per donor among 300 to 500 genotyped donors of the cohort, with roughly 18% of those sequences being non-productive. In an earlier analysis of 587 of the donors, high-throughput TCR beta sequencing was used to judge whether each TCR beta V gene segment behaved as functional or pseudogenic. All discovery cohort repertoires had been generated using a single sequencing platform. The genetic ancestry cluster associated with self-reported Caucasian donors included 65% to 90% of the 300 to 450 genotyped donors. Typing coverage differed by locus: A, B, C, DRB1 and DQB1 were typed in roughly 620-630 donors, DQA1 in about 550, DPA1 in 600 to 610, and DPB1 in roughly 470. Approximately 300 gigabases of sequencing data and around 80 million unique TCR sequences made up an early release that covered some 640 HLA-typed donors. Donor age, sex, ethnicity and CMV serostatus were collected together with the repertoire data. The study was designed to test whether signatures of past pathogen exposure could be identified by cataloging public T cell receptors. Class I and class II HLA loci were covered by the typing at four-digit resolution. The later analysis used no new phenotypic data to find candidate immune exposures, relying instead on TCR beta sequences and their occurrence across donors. A separate validation cohort of some 130 different subjects was used in addition to the approximately 610-subject first cohort. Because of strong linkage in the cohort, five DR-DQ haplotypes were treated as single units for association and clustering. To predict cytomegalovirus infection status, the study brought together high-throughput TCR immunosequencing, statistical association of individual TCRs with disease status, and machine learning. To study patterns of TCR occurrence, a later analysis re-analyzed previously published TCR beta repertoires from 666 donors and added high-resolution HLA genotyping. A later genetic analysis took genome-wide SNP genotypes for about 55% of the 666 donors and used that subset as a discovery cohort. The study profiled the T cell repertoires of under 850 subjects by immunosequencing and related them to cytomegalovirus serostatus. General study outcomes and caveats: A later analysis found that HLA-associated TCR beta chains were more clonally expanded and had lower generation probabilities than equally common non-associated chains. Most TCR sequences were observed very rarely across donors, whereas some public TCRs were present in many individuals. Correlated functional status among segregating V segments might be attributable to linkage disequilibrium, but an unknown experimental factor could not be ruled out. Presence/absence analyses assumed roughly uniform sequencing depth across donors, an assumption that may not hold. The sequencing pipeline was judged likely to have produced a cluster of highly shared sequence variants as a technical artifact. A further reported finding was that TCR beta sequences accurately predicted the HLA-A and HLA-B alleles for most subjects in the first cohort. A later genetic analysis associated a missense DCLRE1C variant with V-gene and J-gene trimming of TCR beta chains, and an independent cohort replicated the association. The 87-base-pair reads could not distinguish some IMGT-functional V segments, including TRBV6-2 and TRBV6-3, so those segments were excluded. The cohort was sequenced for TCR beta chains only, and without alpha or paired-chain data the features that could be detected were limited. The classifier was reported to diagnose cytomegalovirus status with high specificity and sensitivity in both the original and validation cohorts. In a later analysis, several top co-occurrence clusters were reported to appear linked to parvovirus B19, influenza, CMV and Epstein-Barr virus. The study listed around 160 TCR beta chains as associated with cytomegalovirus. In an earlier analysis of fewer than 750 of the donors, most TCR beta V segments were observed in productive rearrangements about 87% or about 30% of the time, broadly matching IMGT annotations. Immune exposure information for the cohort was limited to CMV serostatus. It was suggested by the authors that the approach could potentially be generalized to other disease states and immunological phenotypes. Because HLA typing was unavailable for some donors at each locus, only the typed subset was used in association tests. In a later analysis, TCR association rates were found to vary across HLA loci, with the most associated TCRs seen for DRB1 alleles and the fewest for HLA-C alleles. A few of the identified cytomegalovirus-associated TCR beta chains were confirmed in vitro to be specific for cytomegalovirus antigens. Assigning TCR associations to individual alleles was difficult when HLA alleles, especially DR and DQ, strongly co-occurred. Roughly 15 rarely observed V segments, including chromosome 9 orphons, were excluded from the earlier analysis of some 590 of the donors because counts were too low. A later analysis associated about 17,000 TCR beta sequences with specific HLA alleles at a false discovery rate of 0.05. In a later analysis, most CMV-associated TCR beta chains were found to appear HLA-restricted, with HLA associations seemingly driven largely by CMV exposure. According to a later genetic analysis, donors in an Asian-associated ancestry cluster had fewer N-insertions in productive TCRs than the approximately 630-donor mean.

Receptor libraries were prepared by the immunoSEQ multiplex PCR assay. A mixture of 60 forward primers for TCR Vbeta segments and 13 reverse primers for TCR Jbeta segments was used in the multiplex PCR. The CDR3 region of rearranged TCR beta genes was amplified from genomic DNA by a multiplex PCR assay. The Illumina HiSeq System was used to sequence the amplified TCR beta libraries as 87-base-pair reads. Per the authors' processing: Across the 600 to 700 repertoires, a later analysis counted tens of millions of unique TCR beta chains, 9.5 million to 12 million of which were shared by at least two donors. Raw reads were error-corrected and collapsed into unique sequences by a nearest-neighbor algorithm in which closely related sequences were merged to remove PCR and sequencing errors. CDR3 sequences were aligned to IMGT reference sequences to assign V, D and J gene segments. For a sequence to be retained, a match of at least six nucleotides was required to both a V gene segment and a J gene segment. Rearrangements were classified as productive when the CDR3 lacked stop codons and remained in frame with V and J, and all other rearrangements were classified as non-productive. Following IMGT convention, CDR3 was defined as the stretch from the second conserved V-encoded cysteine to the conserved J-encoded phenylalanine. Sequences without an unambiguous match to a single V gene segment were excluded from the earlier analysis of about 630 of the donors. In an earlier analysis of 587 of the donors, V segments were called functional above 56.7% productive rearrangements and were called segregating when the between-donor standard deviation exceeded 5%. To diagnose cytomegalovirus status from the catalog of TCR beta chain sequences, a statistical classification framework was built. In a later analysis, V and J genes were assigned by comparing TCR nucleotide sequences against IMGT/GENE-DB human TR gene sequences. The TCRdist pipeline was used in a later analysis to assign CDR3 sequences and most-parsimonious VDJ recombination scenarios. In a later analysis, every TCR beta chain was defined by the combination of its CDR3 amino acid sequence and its V-gene family, and reads without a unique V-gene family were dropped. In a later analysis, approximately 590 highly shared, low-generation-probability nucleotide sequences were removed to address suspected cross-contamination and a sequencing artifact. A later analysis calculated a clonal expansion index for each public chain from normalized within-repertoire ranks of inferred template counts. In a later analysis, generation probabilities were computed with a VDJ recombination model fitted to out-of-frame rearrangements, and the resulting probabilities were checked against IGoR. In a later analysis, hypergeometric tests were used to score TCR-TCR, TCR-HLA and TCR-CMV co-occurrence, with a repertoire-size bias correction applied to TCR pairs. A later analysis estimated false discovery rates by permuting HLA or CMV assignments 20 times. A later analysis grouped co-occurring TCRs with DBSCAN, adding TCRdist sequence similarity when clustering within HLA-allele-positive subsets. For co-occurrence clustering, repertoires with fewer than 30,000 or more than 120,000 public chains were excluded, along with roughly 5 repertoires with anomalous nucleotide sharing. TCRdb carries this immuneACCESS record with in-frame sequences only. Its versions omit some clonotypes, under half of them owing to an unresolved V gene in the studies checked, with the rest unexplained. The D gene and trimming were derived from the DNA, and the V and J assignments and clone size from that table. For this sample the table gives over 55,000 clones, of which roughly 67% were detected only once. Around 7.6% of the sample is held by the ten biggest clonotypes.

Measured from the cysteine to the phenylalanine, the CDR3 is 15 residues long. This entry keeps only the CDR3 DNA: 45 bases, framed from base 1. V is clipped by 4 bases and J by 1 base, and the sequence between their germline boundaries is 12 bases long. CDR1 and CDR2 are drawn from the germline V gene: MDHEN, SYDVKM. The sample holds one count of this clone. Its antigen specificity is not known. There are no base qualities to consult, and no much larger clone falls within one base. The cohort comprised 666 healthy bone marrow donors. At the time of sampling, every cohort member was nominally healthy, though immune exposures that went unrecorded were likely present. The donor tested CMV seropositive, placing the donor among the approximately 290 seropositive members of the cohort. A peripheral blood sample was provided by each donor, and peripheral blood mononuclear cells were used for TCR beta sequencing. Genomic DNA was extracted from the blood cell samples with the Qiagen DNeasy Blood Extraction Kit.

The sample comprised PBMCs. This sequence originates from a man aged 40-49 years in good health and CMV-seropositive. In this chain, TRBV28 is recombined with TRBJ2-3, with TRBD1 tentatively as D gene (5 bases match). The nucleotides read TGTGCCAGCAGTTCAACAGGATTCCGCACAGATACGCAGTATTTT. Translated, it gives CASSSTGFRTDTQYF.